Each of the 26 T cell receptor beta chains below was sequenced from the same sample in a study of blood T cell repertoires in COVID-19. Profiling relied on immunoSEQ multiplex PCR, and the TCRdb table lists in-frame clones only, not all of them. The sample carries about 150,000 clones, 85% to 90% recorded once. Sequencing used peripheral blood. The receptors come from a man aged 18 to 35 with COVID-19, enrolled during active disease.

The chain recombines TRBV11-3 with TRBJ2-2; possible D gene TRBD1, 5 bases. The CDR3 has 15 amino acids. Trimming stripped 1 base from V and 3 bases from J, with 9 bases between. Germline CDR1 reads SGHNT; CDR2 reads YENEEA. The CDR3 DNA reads TGTGCCAGCAGCTTAGGGACAATGGACACCGGGGAGCTGTTTTTT. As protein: CASSLGTMDTGELFF.

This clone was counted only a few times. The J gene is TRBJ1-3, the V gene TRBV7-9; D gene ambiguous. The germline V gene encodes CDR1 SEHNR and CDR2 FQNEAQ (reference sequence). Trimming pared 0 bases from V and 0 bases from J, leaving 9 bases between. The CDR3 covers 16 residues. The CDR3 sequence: CASSLAMAFSGNTIYF. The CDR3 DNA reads TGTGCCAGCAGCTTAGCGATGGCCTTCTCTGGAAACACCATATATTTT.

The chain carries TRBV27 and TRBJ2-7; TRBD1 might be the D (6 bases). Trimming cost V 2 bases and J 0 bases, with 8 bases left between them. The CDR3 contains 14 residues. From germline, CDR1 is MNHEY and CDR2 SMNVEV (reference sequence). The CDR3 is CASSLGGPSYEQYF. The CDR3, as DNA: TGTGCCAGCAGTTTAGGGGGCCCCTCCTACGAGCAGTACTTC.

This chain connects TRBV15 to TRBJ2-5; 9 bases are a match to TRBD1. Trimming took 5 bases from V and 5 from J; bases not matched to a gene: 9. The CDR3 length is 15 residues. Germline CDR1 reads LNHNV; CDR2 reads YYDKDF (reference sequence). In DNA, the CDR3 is TGTGCCACCAGCGGGGACAGGGTTCGAGGGGAGACCCAGTACTTC. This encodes CATSGDRVRGETQYF.

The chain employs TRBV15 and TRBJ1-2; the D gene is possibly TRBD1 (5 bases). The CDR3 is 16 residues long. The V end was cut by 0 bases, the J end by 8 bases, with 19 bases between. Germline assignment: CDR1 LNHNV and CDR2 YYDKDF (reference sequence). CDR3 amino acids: CATSRDPSGVLGGYTF. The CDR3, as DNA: TGTGCCACCAGCAGAGATCCTTCGGGGGTATTGGGCGGCTACACCTTC.

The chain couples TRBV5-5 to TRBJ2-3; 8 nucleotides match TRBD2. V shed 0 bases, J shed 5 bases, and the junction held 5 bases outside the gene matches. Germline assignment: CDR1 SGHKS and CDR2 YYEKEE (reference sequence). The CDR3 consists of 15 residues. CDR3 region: CASSLGLAGRDTQYF. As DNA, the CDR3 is TGTGCCAGCAGCTTGGGGTTAGCGGGAAGAGATACGCAGTATTTT.

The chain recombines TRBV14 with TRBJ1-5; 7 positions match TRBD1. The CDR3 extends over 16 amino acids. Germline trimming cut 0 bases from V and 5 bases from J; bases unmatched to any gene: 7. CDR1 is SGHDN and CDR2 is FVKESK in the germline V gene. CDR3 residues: CASSQDWAGGDQPQHF. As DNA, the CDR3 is TGTGCCAGCAGCCAAGACTGGGCAGGGGGAGATCAGCCCCAGCATTTT.

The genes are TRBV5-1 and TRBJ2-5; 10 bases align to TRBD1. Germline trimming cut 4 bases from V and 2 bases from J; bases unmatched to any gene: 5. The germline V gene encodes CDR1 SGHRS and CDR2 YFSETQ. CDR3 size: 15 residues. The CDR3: CASSGGQGPQETQYF. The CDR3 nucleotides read TGCGCCAGCAGCGGGGGACAGGGGCCGCAAGAGACCCAGTACTTC.

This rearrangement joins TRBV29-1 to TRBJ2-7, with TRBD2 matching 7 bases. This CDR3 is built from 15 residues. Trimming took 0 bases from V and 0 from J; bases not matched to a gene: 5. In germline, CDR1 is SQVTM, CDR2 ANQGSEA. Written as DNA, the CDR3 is TGCAGCGTTGAAGAACAAGGCGGGAGCTCCTACGAGCAGTACTTC. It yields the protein CSVEEQGGSSYEQYF.

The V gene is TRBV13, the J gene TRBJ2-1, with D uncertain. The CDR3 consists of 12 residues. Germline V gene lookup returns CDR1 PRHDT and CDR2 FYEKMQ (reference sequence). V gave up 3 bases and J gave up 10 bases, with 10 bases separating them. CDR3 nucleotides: TGTGCCAGCAGCTTCATCGGCAGGGAGCAGTTCTTC. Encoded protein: CASSFIGREQFF.

The CDR3 DNA sequence: TGTGCCAGTAGTATGGTGCTAGTTGACGACGAGCAGTACTTC. Amino acid sequence: CASSMVLVDDEQYF. V usage is TRBV19 and J usage is TRBJ2-7; D ambiguous. V dropped 3 bases and J dropped 5 bases, with 14 bases sitting between them. In germline, CDR1 is LNHDA, CDR2 SQIVND (reference sequence). CDR3 size: 14 residues.

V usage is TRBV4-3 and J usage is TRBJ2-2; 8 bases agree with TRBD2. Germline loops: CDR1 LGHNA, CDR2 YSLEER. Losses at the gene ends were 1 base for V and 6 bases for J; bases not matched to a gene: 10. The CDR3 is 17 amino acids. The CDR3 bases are TGCGCCAGCAGCCAAGGGTCCAGCGGGAGAAGGTCCGGGGAGCTGTTTTTT. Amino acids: CASSQGSSGRRSGELFF.

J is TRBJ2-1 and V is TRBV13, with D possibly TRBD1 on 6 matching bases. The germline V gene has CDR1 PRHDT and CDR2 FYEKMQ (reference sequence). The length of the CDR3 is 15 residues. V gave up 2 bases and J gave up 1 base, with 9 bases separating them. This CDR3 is CASSLSGVSYNEQFF. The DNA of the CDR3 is TGTGCCAGCAGCTTATCAGGGGTTTCCTACAATGAGCAGTTCTTC.

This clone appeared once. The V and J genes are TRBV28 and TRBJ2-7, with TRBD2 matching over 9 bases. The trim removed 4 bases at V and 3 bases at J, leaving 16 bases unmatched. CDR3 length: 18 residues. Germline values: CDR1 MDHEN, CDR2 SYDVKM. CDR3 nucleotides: TGTGCCAGCAGTTCTGACGGGGGGCTAGCGGGACGTTACTACGAGCAGTACTTC. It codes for CASSSDGGLAGRYYEQYF.

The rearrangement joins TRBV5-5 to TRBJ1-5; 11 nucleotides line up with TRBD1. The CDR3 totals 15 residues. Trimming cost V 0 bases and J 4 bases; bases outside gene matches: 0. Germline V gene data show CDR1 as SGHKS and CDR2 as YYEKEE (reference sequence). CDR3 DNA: TGTGCCAGCAGCTTGGGGGACAGGGGGAATCAGCCCCAGCATTTT. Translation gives CASSLGDRGNQPQHF.

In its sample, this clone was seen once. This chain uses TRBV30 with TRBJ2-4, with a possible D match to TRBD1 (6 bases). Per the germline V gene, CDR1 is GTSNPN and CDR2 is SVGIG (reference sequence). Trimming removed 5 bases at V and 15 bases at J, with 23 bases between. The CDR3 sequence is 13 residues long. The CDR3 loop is CAWANMGQGIRYF. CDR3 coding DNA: TGTGCCTGGGCCAATATGGGGCAGGGGATTAGGTACTTC. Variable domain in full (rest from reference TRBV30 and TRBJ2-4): SQTIHQWPATLVQPVGSPLSLECTVEGTSNPNLYWYRQAAGRGLQLLFYSVGIGQISSEVPQNLSASRPQDRQFILSSKKLLLSDSGFYLCAWANMGQGIRYFGAGTRLSVL.

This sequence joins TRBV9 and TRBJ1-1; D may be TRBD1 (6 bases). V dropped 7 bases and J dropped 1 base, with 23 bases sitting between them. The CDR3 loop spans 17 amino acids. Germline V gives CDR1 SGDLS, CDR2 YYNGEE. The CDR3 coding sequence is TGTGCCAGCGGTACCGGGACATCTAATGGATGGAACACTGAAGCTTTCTTT. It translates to CASGTGTSNGWNTEAFF.

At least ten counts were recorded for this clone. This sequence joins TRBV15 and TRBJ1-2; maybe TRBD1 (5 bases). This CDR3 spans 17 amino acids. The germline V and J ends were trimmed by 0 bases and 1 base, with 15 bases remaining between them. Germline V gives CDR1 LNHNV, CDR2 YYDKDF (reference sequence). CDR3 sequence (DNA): TGTGCCACCAGCAGAGAGTTAGGAGGGACCCTTAACTATGGCTACACCTTC. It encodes CATSRELGGTLNYGYTF.

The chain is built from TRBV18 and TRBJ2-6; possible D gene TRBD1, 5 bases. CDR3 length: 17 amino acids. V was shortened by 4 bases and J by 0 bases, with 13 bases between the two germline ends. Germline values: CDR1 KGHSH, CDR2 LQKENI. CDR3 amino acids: CASSLSAQGSGANVLTF. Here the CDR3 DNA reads TGTGCCAGCTCACTTTCAGCTCAGGGCTCTGGGGCCAACGTCCTGACTTTC.

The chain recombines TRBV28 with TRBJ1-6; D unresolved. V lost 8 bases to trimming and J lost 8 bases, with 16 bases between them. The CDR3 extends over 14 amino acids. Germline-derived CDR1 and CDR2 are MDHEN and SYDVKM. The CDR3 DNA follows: TGTGCCAGCTCCCGGGAAACCATGGATTCACCCCTCCACTTT. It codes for CASSRETMDSPLHF.

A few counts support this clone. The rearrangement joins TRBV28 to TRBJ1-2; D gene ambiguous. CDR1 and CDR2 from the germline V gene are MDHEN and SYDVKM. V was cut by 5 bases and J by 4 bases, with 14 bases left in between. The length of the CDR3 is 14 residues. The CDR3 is CASSKDPGGYGYTF. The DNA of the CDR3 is TGTGCCAGCAGTAAAGACCCGGGAGGCTATGGCTACACCTTC.

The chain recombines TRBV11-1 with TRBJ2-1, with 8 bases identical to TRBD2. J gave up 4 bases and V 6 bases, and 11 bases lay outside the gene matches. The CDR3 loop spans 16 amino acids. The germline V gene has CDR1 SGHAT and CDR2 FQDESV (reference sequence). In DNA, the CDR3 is TGTGCCAGCAGACCCGCGGGCGCGGGAGGTTACAATGAGCAGTTCTTC. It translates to CASRPAGAGGYNEQFF.

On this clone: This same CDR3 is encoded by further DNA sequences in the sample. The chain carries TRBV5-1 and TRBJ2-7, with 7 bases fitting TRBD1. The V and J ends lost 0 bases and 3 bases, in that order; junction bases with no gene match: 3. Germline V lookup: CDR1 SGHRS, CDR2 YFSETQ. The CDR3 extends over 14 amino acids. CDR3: CASSLAGDSYEQYF. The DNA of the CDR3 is TGCGCCAGCAGCTTGGCCGGGGACAGCTACGAGCAGTACTTC. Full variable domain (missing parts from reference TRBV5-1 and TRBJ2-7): KAGVTQTPRYLIKTRGQQVTLSCSPISGHRSVSWYQQTPGQGLQFLFEYFSETQRNKGNFPGRFSGRQFSNSRSEMNVSTLELGDSALYLCASSLAGDSYEQYFGPGTRLTVT.

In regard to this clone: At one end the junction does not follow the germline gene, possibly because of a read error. The CDR3 protein is CASSPAAQYEKLLF. CDR3 nucleotides: TGTGCCAGCAGCCCGGCGGCGCAGTATGAAAAACTGCTTTTT. This chain uses TRBV28 with TRBJ1-4; D gene unclear. The CDR3 spans 14 residues. Germline lookup yields CDR1 MDHEN and CDR2 SYDVKM.

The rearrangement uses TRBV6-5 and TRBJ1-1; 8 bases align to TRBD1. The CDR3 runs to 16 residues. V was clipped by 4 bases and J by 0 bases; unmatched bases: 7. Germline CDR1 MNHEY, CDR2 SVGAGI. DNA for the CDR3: TGTGCCAGCAGTTCCTTGGACAGGGATATGAACACTGAAGCTTTCTTT. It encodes CASSSLDRDMNTEAFF.

The CDR3 nucleotides read TGTGCCAGTGGTAAGCGGGGGGATAGCTACAATGAGCAGTTCTTC. Translation: CASGKRGDSYNEQFF. V usage is TRBV27 and J usage is TRBJ2-1; 9 nucleotides align to TRBD2. CDR1 and CDR2 from the germline V gene are MNHEY and SMNVEV (reference sequence). This CDR3 is 15 amino acids long. The V and J ends lost 9 bases and 3 bases, in that order; junction bases with no gene match: 9.